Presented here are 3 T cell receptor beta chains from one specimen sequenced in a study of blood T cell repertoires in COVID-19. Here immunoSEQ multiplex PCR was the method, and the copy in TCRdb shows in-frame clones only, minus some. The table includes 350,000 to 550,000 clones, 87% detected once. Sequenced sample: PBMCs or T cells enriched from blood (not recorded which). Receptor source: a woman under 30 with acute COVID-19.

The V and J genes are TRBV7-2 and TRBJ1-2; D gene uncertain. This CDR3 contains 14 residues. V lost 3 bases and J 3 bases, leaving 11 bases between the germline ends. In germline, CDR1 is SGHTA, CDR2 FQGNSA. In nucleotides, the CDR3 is TGTGCCAGCAGCTTGGTGGTCGGGGACTATGGCTACACCTTC. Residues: CASSLVVGDYGYTF.

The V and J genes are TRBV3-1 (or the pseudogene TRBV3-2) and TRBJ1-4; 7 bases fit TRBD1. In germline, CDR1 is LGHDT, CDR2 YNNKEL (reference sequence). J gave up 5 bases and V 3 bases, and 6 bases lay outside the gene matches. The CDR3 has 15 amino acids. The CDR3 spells CASSHTGVVNEKLFF. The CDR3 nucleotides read TGTGCCAGCAGCCATACAGGGGTCGTCAATGAAAAACTGTTTTTT.

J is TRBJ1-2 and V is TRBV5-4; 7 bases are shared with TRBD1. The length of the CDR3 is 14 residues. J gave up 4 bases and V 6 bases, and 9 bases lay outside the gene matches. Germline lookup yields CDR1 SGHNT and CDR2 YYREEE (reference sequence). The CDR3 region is CASNLGDSLYGYTF. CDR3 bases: TGTGCCAGCAACTTAGGGGACAGTCTCTATGGCTACACCTTC. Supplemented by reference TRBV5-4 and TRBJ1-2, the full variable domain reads ETGVTQSPTHLIKTRGQQVTLRCSSQSGHNTVSWYQQALGQGPQFIFQYYREEENGRGNFPPRFSGLQFPNYSSELNVNALELDDSALYLCASNLGDSLYGYTFGSGTRLTVV.